This record covers a single T cell receptor (beta chain). This sample is drawn from a study of blood T cell repertoires in COVID-19. Study summary: Acute-phase and convalescent COVID-19 samples originated in the United States, Italy and Spain.

As handled by the study authors: Amplified reference gene primers provided the basis for estimating nucleated cell counts. Using immunoSEQ multiplex PCR, the repertoire was profiled, and TCRdb retains in-frame clones only, with some absent. V, J and clone size derive from that table, while D and trimming were established from the DNA sequence. The sample records 68,000 or so clones, about 92% being singletons. The TCR comes from a man aged 45 to 65 with COVID-19, enrolled during active disease. Sequencing used peripheral blood.

The CDR3 region is CASSTGTASQPQHF. CDR3 nucleotide sequence: TGTGCCAGCAGTACCGGGACAGCTAGTCAGCCCCAGCATTTT. The chain links TRBV6-5 to TRBJ1-5; 7 nucleotides align to TRBD1. Germline CDR1 is MNHEY and CDR2 is SVGAGI. Trimming at V came to 5 bases and at J to 6 bases, leaving 7 bases not matched to a gene. The CDR3 spans 14 residues.